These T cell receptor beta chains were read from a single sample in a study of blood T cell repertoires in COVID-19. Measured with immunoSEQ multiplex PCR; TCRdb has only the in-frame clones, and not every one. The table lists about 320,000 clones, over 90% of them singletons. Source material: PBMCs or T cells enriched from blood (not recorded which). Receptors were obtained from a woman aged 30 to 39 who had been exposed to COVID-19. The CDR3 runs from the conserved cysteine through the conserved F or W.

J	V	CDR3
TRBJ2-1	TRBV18	CASSPSELTGGNEQFF
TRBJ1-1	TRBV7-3	CASGQRGGYTEAFF
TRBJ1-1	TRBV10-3	CAITRTGLNTEAFF
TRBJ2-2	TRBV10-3	CAIRARQGASTGELFF
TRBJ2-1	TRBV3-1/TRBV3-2	CASSLSGFF
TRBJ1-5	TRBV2	CASRRHNQPQHF
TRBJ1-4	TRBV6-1	CASSEWGGRDEKLFF
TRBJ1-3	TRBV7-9	CASSSLGQILGNTIYF
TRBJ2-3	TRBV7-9	CASSLGPAGGPLDTQYF
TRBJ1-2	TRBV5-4	CASSPGGLLEGYTF
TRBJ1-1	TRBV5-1	CASSLGQAIQGSAFF
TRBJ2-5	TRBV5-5	CASTLLTGTGGEGTQYF
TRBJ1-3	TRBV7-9	CASSLGTGGGNTIYF
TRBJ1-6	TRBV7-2	CASSFVRGDAPLHF
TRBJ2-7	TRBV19	CASSMSSLEPSKYF
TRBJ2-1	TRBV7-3	CASSLDRDDEQFF
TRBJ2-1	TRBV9	CASSVDGREWDEQFF
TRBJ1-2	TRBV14	CASSQGQGRGYTF
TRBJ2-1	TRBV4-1	CASSQASTSGGSSYNEQFF
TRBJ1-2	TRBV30	CAWSVRSGVGYTF
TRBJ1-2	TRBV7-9	CASSLETGTGGYTF
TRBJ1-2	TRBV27	CASSTQGVGYGYTF
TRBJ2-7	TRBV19	CASSIARGYEQYF
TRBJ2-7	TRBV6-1	CASSERYEQYF
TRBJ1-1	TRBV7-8	CASSLVGAGGSRTEAFF
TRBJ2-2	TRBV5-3	CARSCRQGALFLVEELFF
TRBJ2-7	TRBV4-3	CASSQDPGVYEQYF
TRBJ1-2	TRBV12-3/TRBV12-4	CASSSPGQGPNTF
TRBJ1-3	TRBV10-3	CAVTPSSGNTIYF
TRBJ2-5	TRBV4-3	CASSQEASGGAATQYF
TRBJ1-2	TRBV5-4	CASSPPPWENYGYTF
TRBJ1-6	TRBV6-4	CASSDGSTGNSPLHF
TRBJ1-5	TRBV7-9	CASSLDTHQPQHF
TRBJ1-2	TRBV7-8	CASSLMPSGLDYGYTF
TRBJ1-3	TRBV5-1	CASSRGGGNTIYF
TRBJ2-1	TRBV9	CASSPRGFGSEQFF
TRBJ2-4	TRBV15	CATSRDPENIQYF
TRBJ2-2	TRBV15	CATSADRGRSNTGELFF
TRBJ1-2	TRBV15	CATSRSTGGVNYYGYTF
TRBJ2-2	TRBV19	CASRKTGPGTGELFF
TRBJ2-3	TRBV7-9	CASSLSGDTDTQYF
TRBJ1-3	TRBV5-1	CASSLFSGVSGNTIYF
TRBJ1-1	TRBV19	CASRSRGPMNTEAFF
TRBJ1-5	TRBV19	CASTPGQGNQPQHF
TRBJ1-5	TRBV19	CASSMRQGEERRQPQHF
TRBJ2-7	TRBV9	CASSVSGRPYEQYF
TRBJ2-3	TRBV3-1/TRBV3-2	CASSHKRSSETTDTQYF
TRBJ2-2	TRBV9	CASSVGGLVTGELFF
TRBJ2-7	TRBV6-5	CASRTGGGTYEQYF
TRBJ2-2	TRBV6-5	CASRDGTLNTGELFF
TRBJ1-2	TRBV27	CASSYLFGTGANYGYTF
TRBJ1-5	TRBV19	CASSGGASNQPQHF
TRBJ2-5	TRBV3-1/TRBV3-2	CASSQPGLAGAGWTQYF